This TCR beta chain was identified during a study of cytomegalovirus exposure and HLA in healthy donors. Whole-study findings and limits: Equally common other TCR beta chains were less clonally expanded than HLA-associated ones, a later analysis found. Beyond CMV serostatus, there was no information to go on about immune exposure. Later analysis reportedly placed an Asian-associated ancestry cluster below the approximately 700-donor mean in N-insertions.

This PCR relied on a set of 60 Vbeta primers and 13 Jbeta primers. The protocol was immunoSEQ multiplex PCR, while the TCRdb copy is restricted to in-frame clones and leaves out a portion. The repertoire has approximately 120,000 clones, over 60% of them found once; the top ten carry about 4.9%. V gave up 0 bases and J gave up 11 bases; unmatched junction bases: 5. The CDR3 has 14 amino acids. Germline V CDR1 and CDR2: SGHRS, YFSETQ. This clone has more than one count but fewer than ten. Its antigen is not known. This TCR derives from a man aged 55 to 69 in good health and CMV-seropositive. Sequencing was carried out using PBMCs. The V and J genes are TRBV5-1 and TRBJ1-4; 9 nucleotides agree with TRBD1. The CDR3 reads CASSLGDRDRKLFF. The CDR3 DNA reads as TGCGCCAGCAGCTTGGGGGACAGGGATCGGAAACTGTTTTTT.